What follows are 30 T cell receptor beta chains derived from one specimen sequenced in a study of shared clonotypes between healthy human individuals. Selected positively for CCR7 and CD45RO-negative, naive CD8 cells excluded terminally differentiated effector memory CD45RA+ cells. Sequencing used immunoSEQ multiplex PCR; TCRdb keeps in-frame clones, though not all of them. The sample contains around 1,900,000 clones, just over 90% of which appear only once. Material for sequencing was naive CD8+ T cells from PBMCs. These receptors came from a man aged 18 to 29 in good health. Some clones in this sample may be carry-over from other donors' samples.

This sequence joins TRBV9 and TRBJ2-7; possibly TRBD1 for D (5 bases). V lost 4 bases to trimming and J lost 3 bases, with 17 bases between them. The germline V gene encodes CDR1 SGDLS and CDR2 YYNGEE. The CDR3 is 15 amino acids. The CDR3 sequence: CASSPQGTVFYEQYF. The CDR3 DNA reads TGTGCCAGCAGCCCGCAGGGTACGGTTTTCTACGAGCAGTACTTC. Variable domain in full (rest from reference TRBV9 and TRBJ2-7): DSGVTQTPKHLITATGQRVTLRCSPRSGDLSVYWYQQSLDQGLQFLIQYYNGEERAKGNILERFSAQQFPDLHSELNLSSLELGDSALYFCASSPQGTVFYEQYFGPGTRLTVT.

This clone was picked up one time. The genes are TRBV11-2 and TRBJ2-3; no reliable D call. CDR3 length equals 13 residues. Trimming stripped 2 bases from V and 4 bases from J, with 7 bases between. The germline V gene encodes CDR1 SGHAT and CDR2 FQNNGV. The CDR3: CASSLRYSDTQYF. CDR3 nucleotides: TGTGCCAGCAGCTTACGGTACTCAGATACGCAGTATTTT.

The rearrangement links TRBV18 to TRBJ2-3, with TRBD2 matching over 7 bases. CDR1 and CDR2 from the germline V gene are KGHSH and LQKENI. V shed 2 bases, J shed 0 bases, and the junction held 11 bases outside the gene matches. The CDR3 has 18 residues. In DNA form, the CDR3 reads TGTGCCAGCTCACCAGGCTTCTTCGCGGGAGCTAGCACAGATACGCAGTATTTT. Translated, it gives CASSPGFFAGASTDTQYF.

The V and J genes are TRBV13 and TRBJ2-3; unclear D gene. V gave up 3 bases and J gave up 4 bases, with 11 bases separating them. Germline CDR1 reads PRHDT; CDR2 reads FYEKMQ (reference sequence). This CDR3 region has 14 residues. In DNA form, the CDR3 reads TGTGCCAGCAGCTTTCAAATTTCGGCAGATACGCAGTATTTT. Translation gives CASSFQISADTQYF.

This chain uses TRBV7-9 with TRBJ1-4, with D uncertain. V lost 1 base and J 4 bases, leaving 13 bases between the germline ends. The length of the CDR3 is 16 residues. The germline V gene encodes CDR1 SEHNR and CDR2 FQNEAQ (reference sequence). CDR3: CASSLGGQVINEKLFF. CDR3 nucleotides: TGTGCCAGCAGCTTAGGTGGCCAGGTGATTAATGAAAAACTGTTTTTT.

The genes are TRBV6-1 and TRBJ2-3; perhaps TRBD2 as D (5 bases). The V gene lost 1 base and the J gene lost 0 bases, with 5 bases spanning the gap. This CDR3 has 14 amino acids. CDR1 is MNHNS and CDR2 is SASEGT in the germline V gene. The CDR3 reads CASSEGTSTDTQYF. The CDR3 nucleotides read TGTGCCAGCAGTGAAGGGACTAGCACAGATACGCAGTATTTT.

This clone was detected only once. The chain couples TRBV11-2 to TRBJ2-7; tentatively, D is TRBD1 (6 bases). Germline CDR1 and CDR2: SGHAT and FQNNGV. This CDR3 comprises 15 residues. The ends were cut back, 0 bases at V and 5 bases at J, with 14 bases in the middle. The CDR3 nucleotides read TGTGCCAGCAGCTTAGATTGGGGGCAGGGCCACGAGCAGTACTTC. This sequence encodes CASSLDWGQGHEQYF.

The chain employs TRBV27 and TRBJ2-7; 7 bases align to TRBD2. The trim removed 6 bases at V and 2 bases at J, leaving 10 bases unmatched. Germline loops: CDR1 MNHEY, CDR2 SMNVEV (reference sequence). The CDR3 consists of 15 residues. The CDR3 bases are TGTGCCAGCAGAATTTCCCCGGCGGGAGCCTACGAGCAGTACTTC. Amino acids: CASRISPAGAYEQYF.

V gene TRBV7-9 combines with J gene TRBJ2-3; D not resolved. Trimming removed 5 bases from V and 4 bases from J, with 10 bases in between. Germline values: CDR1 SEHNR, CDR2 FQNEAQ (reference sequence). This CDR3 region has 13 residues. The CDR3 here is CASSPDGSDTQYF. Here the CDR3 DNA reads TGTGCCAGCAGCCCCGACGGGTCAGATACGCAGTATTTT.

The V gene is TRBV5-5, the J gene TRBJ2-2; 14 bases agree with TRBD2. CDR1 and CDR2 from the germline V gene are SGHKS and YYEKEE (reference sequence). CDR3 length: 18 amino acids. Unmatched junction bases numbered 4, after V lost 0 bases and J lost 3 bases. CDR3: CASSLEGLAGVYTGELFF. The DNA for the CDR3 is TGTGCCAGCAGCTTGGAGGGACTAGCGGGGGTTTACACCGGGGAGCTGTTTTTT.

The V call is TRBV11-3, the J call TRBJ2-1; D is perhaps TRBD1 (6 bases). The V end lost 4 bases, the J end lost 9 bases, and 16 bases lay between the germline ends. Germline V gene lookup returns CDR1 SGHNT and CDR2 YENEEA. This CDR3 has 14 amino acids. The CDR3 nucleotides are TGTGCCAGCAGCTCGTGGGACAATGGGGGTGAGCAGTTCTTC. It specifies CASSSWDNGGEQFF.

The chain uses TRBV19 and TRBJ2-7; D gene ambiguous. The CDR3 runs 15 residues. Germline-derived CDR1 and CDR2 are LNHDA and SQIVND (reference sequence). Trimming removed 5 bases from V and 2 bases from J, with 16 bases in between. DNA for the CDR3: TGTGCCAGTAGTCCCACCCCGGGCGGTGCCTACGAGCAGTACTTC. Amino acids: CASSPTPGGAYEQYF.

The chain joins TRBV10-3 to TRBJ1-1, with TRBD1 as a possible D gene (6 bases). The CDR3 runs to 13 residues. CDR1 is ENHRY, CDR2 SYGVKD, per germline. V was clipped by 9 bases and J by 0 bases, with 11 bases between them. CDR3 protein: CAISGHLNTEAFF. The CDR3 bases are TGTGCCATATCGGGACATTTGAACACTGAAGCTTTCTTT.

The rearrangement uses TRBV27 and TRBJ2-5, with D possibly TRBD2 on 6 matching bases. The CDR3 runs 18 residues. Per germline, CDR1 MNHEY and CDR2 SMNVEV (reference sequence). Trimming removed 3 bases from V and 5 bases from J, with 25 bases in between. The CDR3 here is CASSFLGGSGVPKETQYF. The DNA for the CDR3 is TGTGCCAGCAGTTTCCTCGGAGGGTCCGGGGTCCCCAAGGAGACCCAGTACTTC.

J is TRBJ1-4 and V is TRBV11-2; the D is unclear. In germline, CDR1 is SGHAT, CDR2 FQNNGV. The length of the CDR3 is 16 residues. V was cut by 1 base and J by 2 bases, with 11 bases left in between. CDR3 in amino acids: CASSLGLGPTNEKLFF. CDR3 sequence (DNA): TGTGCCAGCAGCTTAGGCTTAGGACCGACTAATGAAAAACTGTTTTTT. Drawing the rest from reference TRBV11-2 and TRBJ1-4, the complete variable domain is EAGVAQSPRYKIIEKRQSVAFWCNPISGHATLYWYQQILGQGPKLLIQFQNNGVVDDSQLPKDRFSAERLKGVDSTLKIQPAKLEDSAVYLCASSLGLGPTNEKLFFGSGTQLSVL.

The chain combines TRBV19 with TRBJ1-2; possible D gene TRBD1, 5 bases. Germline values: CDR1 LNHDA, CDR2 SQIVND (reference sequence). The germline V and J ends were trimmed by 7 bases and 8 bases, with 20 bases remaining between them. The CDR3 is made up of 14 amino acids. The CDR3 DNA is TGTGCCAGTAATTCCTTGAGGGGCCCCTCCGGCTACACCTTC. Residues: CASNSLRGPSGYTF.

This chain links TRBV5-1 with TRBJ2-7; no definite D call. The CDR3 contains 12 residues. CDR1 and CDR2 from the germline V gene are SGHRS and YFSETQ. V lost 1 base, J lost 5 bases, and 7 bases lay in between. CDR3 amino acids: CASSLYPHEQYF. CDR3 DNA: TGCGCCAGCAGCTTGTATCCCCACGAGCAGTACTTC.

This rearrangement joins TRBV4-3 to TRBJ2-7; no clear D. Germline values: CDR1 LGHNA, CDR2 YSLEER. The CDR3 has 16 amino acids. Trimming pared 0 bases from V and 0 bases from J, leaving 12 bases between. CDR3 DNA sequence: TGCGCCAGCAGCCAAGAGGAAGGATCGAGCTCCTACGAGCAGTACTTC. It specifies CASSQEEGSSSYEQYF.

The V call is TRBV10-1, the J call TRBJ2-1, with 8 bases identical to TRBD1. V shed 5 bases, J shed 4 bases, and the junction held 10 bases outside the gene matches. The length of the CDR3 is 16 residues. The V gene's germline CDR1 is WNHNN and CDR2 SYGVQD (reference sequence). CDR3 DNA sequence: TGCGCCAGCAGTACCACCCAGGGGGCGGCGTACAATGAGCAGTTCTTC. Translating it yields CASSTTQGAAYNEQFF.

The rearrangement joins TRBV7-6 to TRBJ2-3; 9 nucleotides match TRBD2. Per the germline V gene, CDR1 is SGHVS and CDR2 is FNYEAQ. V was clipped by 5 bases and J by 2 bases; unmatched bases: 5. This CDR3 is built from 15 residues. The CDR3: CASSLTSGFTDTQYF. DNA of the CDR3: TGTGCCAGCAGCCTGACTAGCGGCTTCACAGATACGCAGTATTTT.

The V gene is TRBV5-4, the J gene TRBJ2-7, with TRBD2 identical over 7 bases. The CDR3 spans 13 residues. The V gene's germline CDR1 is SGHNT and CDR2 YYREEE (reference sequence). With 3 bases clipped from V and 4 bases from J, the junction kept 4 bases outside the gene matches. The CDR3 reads CASSSRTRYEQYF. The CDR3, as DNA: TGTGCCAGCAGCTCCCGGACTAGGTACGAGCAGTACTTC.

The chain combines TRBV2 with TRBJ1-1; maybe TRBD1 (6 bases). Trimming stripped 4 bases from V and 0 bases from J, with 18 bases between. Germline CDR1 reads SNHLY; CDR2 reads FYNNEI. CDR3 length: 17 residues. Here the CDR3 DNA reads TGTGCCAGCAGTGGGACGAGACAGGTAACGATGAACACTGAAGCTTTCTTT. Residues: CASSGTRQVTMNTEAFF.

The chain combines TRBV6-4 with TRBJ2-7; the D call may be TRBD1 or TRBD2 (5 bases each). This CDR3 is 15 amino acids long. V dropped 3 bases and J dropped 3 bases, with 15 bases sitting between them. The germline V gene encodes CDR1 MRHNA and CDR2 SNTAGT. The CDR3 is CASSERAGSYYEQYF. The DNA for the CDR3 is TGTGCCAGCAGTGAGAGGGCAGGGAGCTACTACGAGCAGTACTTC.

The CDR3 spells CASSFYQGGYGYTF. For the CDR3, the DNA is TGTGCCAGCAGTTTTTACCAGGGTGGCTATGGCTACACCTTC. This chain uses TRBV27 with TRBJ1-2; D is perhaps TRBD1 (5 bases). The CDR3 is made up of 14 amino acids. Trimming cost V 3 bases and J 4 bases, with 12 bases left between them. Germline CDR1 MNHEY, CDR2 SMNVEV (reference sequence).

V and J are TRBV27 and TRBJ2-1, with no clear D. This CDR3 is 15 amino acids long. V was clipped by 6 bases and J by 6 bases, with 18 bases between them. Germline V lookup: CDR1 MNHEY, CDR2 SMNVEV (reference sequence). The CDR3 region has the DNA TGTGCCAGCAGCCCCTTTAGGGCTCTCGGCAATGAGCAGTTCTTC. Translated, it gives CASSPFRALGNEQFF.

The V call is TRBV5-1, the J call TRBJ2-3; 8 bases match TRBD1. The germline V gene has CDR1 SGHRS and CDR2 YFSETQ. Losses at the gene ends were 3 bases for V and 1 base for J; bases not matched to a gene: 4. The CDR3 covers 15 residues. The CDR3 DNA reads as TGCGCCAGCAGCTGGATGGGACAGGGCACAGATACGCAGTATTTT. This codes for CASSWMGQGTDTQYF.

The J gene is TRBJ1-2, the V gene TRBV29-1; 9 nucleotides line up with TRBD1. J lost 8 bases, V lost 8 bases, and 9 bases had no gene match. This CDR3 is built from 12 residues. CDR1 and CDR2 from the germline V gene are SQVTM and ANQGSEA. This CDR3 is CSIWTGARGYTF. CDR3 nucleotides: TGCAGCATTTGGACAGGGGCCCGGGGCTACACCTTC.

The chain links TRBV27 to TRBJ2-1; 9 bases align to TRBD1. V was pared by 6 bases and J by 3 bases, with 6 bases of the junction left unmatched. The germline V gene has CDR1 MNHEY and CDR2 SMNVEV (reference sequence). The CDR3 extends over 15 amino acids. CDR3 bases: TGTGCCAGCAGCGTAGACAGGGGGGGCTACAATGAGCAGTTCTTC. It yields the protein CASSVDRGGYNEQFF.

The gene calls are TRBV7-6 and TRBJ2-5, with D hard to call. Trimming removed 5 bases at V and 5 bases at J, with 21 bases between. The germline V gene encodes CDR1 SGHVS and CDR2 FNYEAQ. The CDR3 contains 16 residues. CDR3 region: CASSDDWSSPGETQYF. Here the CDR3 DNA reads TGTGCCAGCAGCGATGACTGGAGTAGTCCTGGGGAGACCCAGTACTTC.

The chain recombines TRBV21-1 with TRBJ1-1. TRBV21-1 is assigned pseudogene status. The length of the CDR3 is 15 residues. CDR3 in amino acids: CASSHGAGRGTEAFF. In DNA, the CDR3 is TGTGCCAGCAGCCACGGGGCCGGGCGAGGCACTGAAGCTTTCTTT.